The 32 T cell receptor beta chains listed next were all sequenced from one sample in a study of blood T cell repertoires in COVID-19. The table came from immunoSEQ multiplex PCR; TCRdb's copy has only in-frame clones and leaves some out. This table has around 200,000 clones, less than 90% appearing once. The sequencing sample was made of PBMCs or T cells enriched from blood (not recorded which). The receptors derive from a young woman who had been exposed to COVID-19.

A few counts support this clone. V and J are TRBV7-7 and TRBJ2-5, with D uncertain. Germline assignment: CDR1 SSHAT and CDR2 FNYEAQ (reference sequence). The V and J ends lost 2 bases and 0 bases respectively, with 10 bases between them. This CDR3 is built from 15 residues. CDR3 bases: TGTGCCAGCAGCTTAAGATTTGACAACCAAGAGACCCAGTACTTC. It yields the protein CASSLRFDNQETQYF.

J is TRBJ2-5 and V is TRBV19; 10 bases fit TRBD1. The ends lost 1 base at V and 1 base at J; junction bases unmatched: 6. CDR3 length: 17 amino acids. Germline V gene data show CDR1 as LNHDA and CDR2 as SQIVND (reference sequence). The CDR3 sequence: CASSIATGGLGQETQYF. The CDR3 bases are TGTGCCAGTAGTATAGCGACAGGGGGCTTGGGCCAAGAGACCCAGTACTTC.

The J gene is TRBJ1-1, the V gene TRBV12-3 or TRBV12-4, with 7 bases identical to TRBD1. The CDR3 extends over 13 amino acids. With V trimmed by 5 bases and J by 4 bases, 4 bases remained unmatched. The CDR3 DNA reads TGTGCCAGCAGTGATAAGGGGGCCACTGAAGCTTTCTTT. Protein: CASSDKGATEAFF.

V usage is TRBV3-1 (or the pseudogene TRBV3-2) and J usage is TRBJ2-7; the D gene is possibly TRBD1 (6 bases). Germline lookup yields CDR1 LGHDT and CDR2 YNNKEL (reference sequence). This CDR3 spans 13 amino acids. The V gene lost 3 bases and the J gene lost 3 bases, with 9 bases spanning the gap. CDR3 coding DNA: TGTGCCAGCAGCCAGGACAGAAGCTACGAGCAGTACTTC. Amino acids: CASSQDRSYEQYF.

This clone appeared a few times. The rearrangement links TRBV2 to TRBJ2-3; 7 positions match TRBD1. The CDR3 sequence is 16 residues long. The V gene's germline CDR1 is SNHLY and CDR2 FYNNEI. V lost 6 bases and J lost 1; bases outside the gene matches: 10. The CDR3 nucleotides are TGTGCCAGCAGCCTACCTCGAGGGGGCGGCACAGATACGCAGTATTTT. It is translated as CASSLPRGGGTDTQYF. The variable domain in full, completed from reference TRBV2 and TRBJ2-3, reads EPEVTQTPSHQVTQMGQEVILRCVPISNHLYFYWYRQILGQKVEFLVSFYNNEISEKSEIFDDQFSVERPDGSNFTLKIRSTKLEDSAMYFCASSLPRGGGTDTQYFGPGTRLTVL.

CDR3 coding DNA: TGTGCCACCAGTGATTTGCTAGCGGGGGGCCCCGGCGGGGAGCTGTTTTTT. Protein product: CATSDLLAGGPGGELFF. J is TRBJ2-2 and V is TRBV24-1, with TRBD2 matching 11 bases. The germline gives CDR1 KGHDR, CDR2 SFDVKD. Trimming cost V 0 bases and J 7 bases; bases outside gene matches: 6. The CDR3 sequence is 17 residues long.

The V call is TRBV19, the J call TRBJ2-1; 12 bases are a match to TRBD1. The germline V gene has CDR1 LNHDA and CDR2 SQIVND (reference sequence). The CDR3 loop spans 16 amino acids. Trimming took 5 bases from V and 7 from J; bases not matched to a gene: 9. Here the CDR3 reads CASSVYMGQGANEQFF. CDR3 bases: TGTGCCAGTAGTGTATACATGGGACAGGGGGCGAATGAGCAGTTCTTC. The full variable domain, with the rest looked up from reference TRBV19 and TRBJ2-1, is DGGITQSPKYLFRKEGQNVTLSCEQNLNHDAMYWYRQDPGQGLRLIYYSQIVNDFQKGDIAEGYSVSREKKESFPLTVTSAQKNPTAFYLCASSVYMGQGANEQFFGPGTRLTVL.

The rearrangement uses TRBV5-1 and TRBJ2-7; 9 bases map to TRBD2. Germline V lookup: CDR1 SGHRS, CDR2 YFSETQ. The CDR3 contains 15 residues. The V gene end was trimmed by 0 bases and the J gene end by 5 bases; junction bases not matched to a gene: 6. CDR3 sequence (DNA): TGCGCCAGCAGCTTGGAGAGCGGGGGGCGGGACGAGCAGTACTTC. Its translation: CASSLESGGRDEQYF. Based on the CDR3 plus reference TRBV5-1 and TRBJ2-7, the full variable domain is KAGVTQTPRYLIKTRGQQVTLSCSPISGHRSVSWYQQTPGQGLQFLFEYFSETQRNKGNFPGRFSGRQFSNSRSEMNVSTLELGDSALYLCASSLESGGRDEQYFGPGTRLTVT.

V is TRBV27 and J is TRBJ1-5, with 7 bases fitting TRBD1. CDR1 and CDR2 (germline): MNHEY, SMNVEV (reference sequence). Unmatched junction bases numbered 10, after V lost 11 bases and J lost 0 bases. The CDR3 extends over 15 amino acids. CDR3 coding DNA: TGTGCCGCGGGACAGAACCATATTAGCAATCAGCCCCAGCATTTT. Translating it yields CAAGQNHISNQPQHF.

The rearrangement links TRBV4-1 to TRBJ1-5; weak D call: TRBD1 (5 bases). Trimming left V 0 bases short and J 6 bases short, with 18 bases between. CDR1 is MGHRA, CDR2 YSYEKL, per germline. The CDR3 is 17 residues long. As DNA, the CDR3 is TGCGCCAGCAGCCAAGAAGGGGTCGTGGGGTTTGGTCAGCCCCAGCATTTT. Translating it yields CASSQEGVVGFGQPQHF.

The genes are TRBV24-1 and TRBJ2-3; 10 bases map to TRBD1. Trimming cost V 4 bases and J 0 bases; bases outside gene matches: 3. CDR3 length equals 16 residues. Germline CDR1 and CDR2: KGHDR and SFDVKD. Written as DNA, the CDR3 is TGTGCCACCAGTGAGTCGACAGGGGGCAGCACAGATACGCAGTATTTT. Residues: CATSESTGGSTDTQYF.

V is TRBV5-4 and J is TRBJ1-2, with D possibly matching TRBD1 (5 bases). V lost 4 bases and J 5 bases, leaving 18 bases between the germline ends. Per the germline V gene, CDR1 is SGHNT and CDR2 is YYREEE (reference sequence). The CDR3 is made up of 15 amino acids. The CDR3 protein is CASSRGSWGEYGYTF. The CDR3 DNA is TGTGCCAGCAGCCGCGGGTCCTGGGGGGAGTATGGCTACACCTTC. The full variable domain, its missing parts supplied by reference TRBV5-4 and TRBJ1-2, is ETGVTQSPTHLIKTRGQQVTLRCSSQSGHNTVSWYQQALGQGPQFIFQYYREEENGRGNFPPRFSGLQFPNYSSELNVNALELDDSALYLCASSRGSWGEYGYTFGSGTRLTVV.

This chain uses TRBV10-3 with TRBJ1-6; D is uncertain. Germline V CDR1 and CDR2: ENHRY, SYGVKD. V lost 1 base and J lost 0, with 7 bases in between. The length of the CDR3 is 16 residues. In DNA form, the CDR3 reads TGTGCCATCAGTGAGTGGCCGGGCTCCTATAATTCACCCCTCCACTTT. Its translation is CAISEWPGSYNSPLHF.

This chain joins TRBV5-4 and TRBJ2-3, with TRBD2 matching over 10 bases. CDR3 length: 17 amino acids. The V segment lost 0 bases and the J segment 6 bases; nucleotides outside the gene matches: 10. Germline CDR1 is SGHNT and CDR2 is YYREEE (reference sequence). The CDR3 sequence is CASSLVAGGPTVDTQYF. In nucleotides, the CDR3 is TGTGCCAGCAGCTTGGTAGCGGGGGGCCCCACCGTGGATACGCAGTATTTT.

The chain uses TRBV11-3 and TRBJ2-7, with TRBD1 matching over 9 bases. V shed 4 bases, J shed 3 bases, and the junction held 7 bases outside the gene matches. The CDR3 is 15 residues long. The V gene's germline CDR1 is SGHNT and CDR2 YENEEA. CDR3 bases: TGTGCCAGCAGCTATGGACAGGGGAGAGACTACGAGCAGTACTTC. This encodes CASSYGQGRDYEQYF.

The V call is TRBV24-1, the J call TRBJ2-7; 9 bases map to TRBD1. J was trimmed by 5 bases and V by 3 bases; bases with no gene match: 7. Germline V CDR1 and CDR2: KGHDR, SFDVKD. The CDR3 sequence is 15 residues long. CDR3 DNA: TGTGCCACCAGTGATCCCGGGACAGGGACCCACGAGCAGTACTTC. The encoded protein is CATSDPGTGTHEQYF.

There are a few counts of this clone. This chain links TRBV5-8 with TRBJ1-4; D may be TRBD1 (5 bases). V dropped 1 base and J dropped 5 bases, with 15 bases sitting between them. The CDR3 has 16 residues. Germline V lookup: CDR1 SGHTS, CDR2 YDEGEE. CDR3 nucleotide sequence: TGTGCCAGCAGCTTGTACTCCGACAGTCCAAATGAAAAACTGTTTTTT. Translating it yields CASSLYSDSPNEKLFF.

The J gene is TRBJ2-3, the V gene TRBV10-3, with 9 positions matching TRBD2. The V gene's germline CDR1 is ENHRY and CDR2 SYGVKD. This CDR3 is built from 17 residues. The V gene end was trimmed by 6 bases and the J gene end by 1 base; junction bases not matched to a gene: 11. In nucleotides, the CDR3 is TGTGCCATCAGGAAGACCAATAGCGGGGGCGGCACAGATACGCAGTATTTT. Amino acids: CAIRKTNSGGGTDTQYF.

V gene TRBV29-1 combines with J gene TRBJ2-1; D is undetermined. The length of the CDR3 is 13 residues. V shed 1 base and J shed 0 bases, with 4 bases lying between them. CDR1 is SQVTM and CDR2 is ANQGSEA in the germline V gene. The CDR3 loop is CSVEGSSYNEQFF. CDR3 nucleotides: TGCAGCGTTGAAGGGAGCTCCTACAATGAGCAGTTCTTC.

V and J are TRBV11-2 and TRBJ1-2, with D perhaps TRBD1 (6 bases). Trimming pared 1 base from V and 7 bases from J, leaving 13 bases between. CDR3 length: 14 amino acids. Germline values: CDR1 SGHAT, CDR2 FQNNGV. CDR3 coding DNA: TGTGCCAGCAGCTTAGGAGAAACAGGGTTTGGCTACACCTTC. It yields the protein CASSLGETGFGYTF.

J is TRBJ2-7 and V is TRBV3-1 (or the pseudogene TRBV3-2); 8 nucleotides match TRBD1. Losses at the gene ends were 3 bases for V and 1 base for J; bases not matched to a gene: 5. Germline assignment: CDR1 LGHDT and CDR2 YNNKEL (reference sequence). CDR3 length: 15 residues. In DNA, the CDR3 is TGTGCCAGCAGCCAGGCGGACAGGGTATCCTACGAGCAGTACTTC. Protein: CASSQADRVSYEQYF.

The chain employs TRBV24-1 and TRBJ1-2; 8 bases map to TRBD1. CDR3 size: 13 residues. After removal of 12 bases from V and 2 bases from J, the junction contained 7 bases not matched to a gene. From germline, CDR1 is KGHDR and CDR2 SFDVKD. DNA for the CDR3: TGTGCCGTCGGGACAGGTGAAAACTATGGCTACACCTTC. Residues: CAVGTGENYGYTF.

The rearrangement joins TRBV7-7 to TRBJ1-3; no clear D gene. The CDR3 is 15 residues long. V was cut by 5 bases and J by 0 bases, with 11 bases left in between. CDR1 SSHAT and CDR2 FNYEAQ come from the germline V gene (reference sequence). The CDR3 DNA follows: TGTGCCAGCAGCCCCGGTCGGGGCTCTGGAAACACCATATATTTT. It translates to CASSPGRGSGNTIYF.

The chain recombines TRBV30 with TRBJ1-1; 9 bases fit TRBD1. The germline V gene encodes CDR1 GTSNPN and CDR2 SVGIG (reference sequence). V was pared by 2 bases and J by 5 bases, with 9 bases of the junction left unmatched. CDR3 length equals 15 residues. This CDR3 reads CAWSPSGTGWTEAFF. The CDR3 coding sequence is TGTGCCTGGAGTCCCTCCGGGACAGGGTGGACTGAAGCTTTCTTT.

As concerns this clone: Additional DNA sequences in this sample encode the identical CDR3. The chain has TRBV9 and TRBJ1-2; D not resolved. Trimming removed 2 bases from V and 3 bases from J, with 8 bases in between. There are 13 residues in the CDR3. Germline values: CDR1 SGDLS, CDR2 YYNGEE. Written as DNA, the CDR3 is TGTGCCAGCAGCGTCGGTCAGGACTATGGCTACACCTTC. Its protein is CASSVGQDYGYTF. The full variable domain, completed using reference TRBV9 and TRBJ1-2, is DSGVTQTPKHLITATGQRVTLRCSPRSGDLSVYWYQQSLDQGLQFLIQYYNGEERAKGNILERFSAQQFPDLHSELNLSSLELGDSALYFCASSVGQDYGYTFGSGTRLTVV.

This sequence joins TRBV5-4 and TRBJ1-4; D is ambiguous. CDR1 and CDR2 (germline): SGHNT, YYREEE (reference sequence). The CDR3 spans 15 residues. Trimming cost V 1 base and J 3 bases, with 10 bases left between them. CDR3: CASSLMGFPNEKLFF. CDR3 bases: TGTGCCAGCAGCTTGATGGGCTTTCCTAATGAAAAACTGTTTTTT.

The chain combines TRBV7-9 with TRBJ2-7, with TRBD1 identical over 8 bases. This CDR3 is built from 14 residues. V trimming: 5 bases; J trimming: 7 bases; junction bases outside the gene matches: 10. CDR1 is SEHNR and CDR2 is FQNEAQ in the germline V gene (reference sequence). The CDR3 DNA reads as TGTGCCAGCAGCCCCCGGGACAGGACGTGGGAGCAGTACTTC. It translates to CASSPRDRTWEQYF.

This clone was seen more than once but under ten times. The chain employs TRBV5-1 and TRBJ1-2, with D possibly matching TRBD1 (6 bases). The length of the CDR3 is 12 residues. V lost 4 bases and J lost 6, with 10 bases in between. CDR1 SGHRS and CDR2 YFSETQ come from the germline V gene. Here the CDR3 reads CASSPGDHGYTF. In DNA form, the CDR3 reads TGCGCCAGCAGCCCAGGGGACCATGGCTACACCTTC.

This clone came up once. The chain uses TRBV2 and TRBJ2-1, with D perhaps matching TRBD1 (6 bases). The germline CDR1 and CDR2 sequences are SNHLY and FYNNEI. The CDR3 loop spans 15 amino acids. Between the trimmed V and J ends, which lost 3 bases and 9 bases, there was a span of 18 bases. The CDR3: CASSDPAGAGREQFF. The CDR3 region has the DNA TGTGCCAGCAGTGATCCGGCAGGGGCCGGTCGTGAGCAGTTCTTC.

This clone was observed a few times. V and J are TRBV3-1 (or the pseudogene TRBV3-2) and TRBJ1-2; 8 bases agree with TRBD1. Germline CDR1 LGHDT, CDR2 YNNKEL (reference sequence). The CDR3 extends over 14 amino acids. J lost 8 bases, V lost 1 base, and 6 bases had no gene match. CDR3: CASSQADRGGGYTF. Here the CDR3 DNA reads TGTGCCAGCAGCCAAGCAGACAGGGGCGGCGGCTACACCTTC.

The V gene is TRBV5-1, the J gene TRBJ1-3; D is possibly TRBD1 (6 bases). Germline V gene lookup returns CDR1 SGHRS and CDR2 YFSETQ. V lost 8 bases, J lost 3 bases, and 15 bases lay in between. The CDR3 loop spans 14 amino acids. DNA for the CDR3: TGCGCCAGTTCCGGGACAAGTCGTGGAAACACCATATATTTT. Its translation is CASSGTSRGNTIYF. Full variable domain (outside the CDR3, taken from reference TRBV5-1 and TRBJ1-3): KAGVTQTPRYLIKTRGQQVTLSCSPISGHRSVSWYQQTPGQGLQFLFEYFSETQRNKGNFPGRFSGRQFSNSRSEMNVSTLELGDSALYLCASSGTSRGNTIYFGEGSWLTVV.

The rearrangement uses TRBV19 and TRBJ2-3, with a weak D call TRBD1 (6 bases). Per germline, CDR1 LNHDA and CDR2 SQIVND (reference sequence). This CDR3 spans 15 amino acids. V lost 6 bases to trimming and J lost 6 bases, with 19 bases between them. The CDR3, as DNA: TGTGCCAGTAGCCAGACTCAAGGGGGTTTCGATACGCAGTATTTT. Its translation is CASSQTQGGFDTQYF.